Following are 8 T cell receptor beta chains from one sample sequenced in a study of blood T cell repertoires in COVID-19. Some clones are missing from TCRdb's copy, which holds only in-frame ones; the method was immunoSEQ multiplex PCR. The sample records fewer than 250,000 clones, 82% being singletons. Sample: peripheral blood. Receptor source: a woman between 70 and 85 years old with acute or convalescent COVID-19.

V and J are TRBV7-2 and TRBJ1-2; possibly TRBD1 for D (6 bases). The CDR3 runs to 14 residues. The germline V gene has CDR1 SGHTA and CDR2 FQGNSA. Trimming shortened V by 1 base and J by 4 bases, and 10 bases separated the two germline ends. The CDR3 DNA sequence: TGTGCCAGCAGCTTAGAAGGACAGACCTATGGCTACACCTTC. Translating it yields CASSLEGQTYGYTF.

The chain employs TRBV7-2 and TRBJ2-7; 13 bases fit TRBD2. Germline V gives CDR1 SGHTA, CDR2 FQGNSA. The CDR3 is 15 amino acids. V dropped 4 bases and J dropped 9; count of bases not matched to a gene: 9. CDR3 protein: CASSYTGLAGTGQYF. The CDR3 DNA sequence: TGTGCCAGCAGCTATACGGGACTAGCGGGGACGGGGCAGTACTTC.

This CDR3 is CASSLAGSYGYTF. The CDR3 DNA follows: TGTGCCAGCAGCTTAGCAGGGAGCTATGGCTACACCTTC. The chain uses TRBV7-2 and TRBJ1-2; D not certain. Trimming stripped 0 bases from V and 4 bases from J, with 6 bases between. The length of the CDR3 is 13 residues. CDR1 is SGHTA, CDR2 FQGNSA, per germline.

The rearrangement joins TRBV28 to TRBJ1-3; D is ambiguous. This CDR3 has 13 amino acids. The germline V gene has CDR1 MDHEN and CDR2 SYDVKM. Trimming left V 8 bases short and J 4 bases short, with 12 bases between. CDR3 in amino acids: CASYNPTGNTIYF. DNA of the CDR3: TGTGCCAGCTATAATCCTACCGGAAACACCATATATTTT.

This clone was found a few times. This chain uses TRBV7-2 with TRBJ2-2; 11 bases fit TRBD2. J was trimmed by 7 bases and V by 1 base; bases with no gene match: 5. Germline V gives CDR1 SGHTA, CDR2 FQGNSA. The CDR3 runs 16 residues. CDR3 sequence: CASSLVGTSGGGELFF. Here the CDR3 DNA reads TGTGCCAGCAGCTTAGTCGGGACTAGCGGTGGCGGGGAGCTGTTTTTT.

The table lists this clone with many counts. This chain connects TRBV7-9 to TRBJ2-7; D possibly corresponds to TRBD2 (5 bases). V was shortened by 4 bases and J by 3 bases, with 19 bases between the two germline ends. Germline V CDR1 and CDR2: SEHNR, FQNEAQ (reference sequence). The CDR3 spans 16 residues. CDR3 sequence reads: CASSSPNGVKYYEQYF. The DNA of the CDR3 is TGTGCCAGCAGCTCACCTAACGGGGTAAAATACTACGAGCAGTACTTC.

This clone has only one observation. CDR3 in DNA: TGTGCCAGCAGTTACCGGGCTAATGAAAAACTGTTTTTT. This sequence encodes CASSYRANEKLFF. This chain uses TRBV6-2 or TRBV6-3 with TRBJ1-4; D is unclear. CDR1 is MNHEY and CDR2 is SVGEGT in the germline V gene. The CDR3 extends over 13 amino acids. The V and J ends lost 2 bases and 3 bases respectively, with 4 bases between them.

CDR3 sequence (DNA): TGTGCCAGCAGGGGTACTGGTGGACTAGCGGGGACTAATACGCAGTATTTT. Translating gives CASRGTGGLAGTNTQYF. The chain employs TRBV2 and TRBJ2-3; 12 bases align to TRBD2. J was trimmed by 7 bases and V by 6 bases; bases with no gene match: 14. This CDR3 contains 17 residues. The germline V gene has CDR1 SNHLY and CDR2 FYNNEI.